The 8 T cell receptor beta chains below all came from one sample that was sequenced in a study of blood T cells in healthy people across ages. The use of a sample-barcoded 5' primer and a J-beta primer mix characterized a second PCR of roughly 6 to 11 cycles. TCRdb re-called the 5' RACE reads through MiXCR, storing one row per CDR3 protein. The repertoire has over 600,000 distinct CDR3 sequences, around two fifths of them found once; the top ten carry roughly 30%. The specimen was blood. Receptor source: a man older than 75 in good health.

DNA of the CDR3: TGCGCCAGCAGCTTATCACAGGGGGGGAATATTGGCGAGCAGTACTTC. Residues: CASSLSQGGNIGEQYF. The chain employs TRBV5-1 and TRBJ2-7; TRBD1 might be the D (8 bases). Per the germline V gene, CDR1 is SGHRS and CDR2 is YFSETQ. The length of the CDR3 is 16 residues. Trimming removed 2 bases from V and 6 bases from J, with 21 bases in between.

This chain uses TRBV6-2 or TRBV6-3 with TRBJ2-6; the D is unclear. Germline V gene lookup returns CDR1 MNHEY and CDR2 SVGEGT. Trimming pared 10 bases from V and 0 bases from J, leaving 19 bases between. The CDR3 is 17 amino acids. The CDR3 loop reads CATKPRAPRSGANVLTF. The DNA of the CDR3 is TGTGCCACCAAACCTCGGGCCCCTCGCTCTGGGGCCAACGTCCTGACTTTC.

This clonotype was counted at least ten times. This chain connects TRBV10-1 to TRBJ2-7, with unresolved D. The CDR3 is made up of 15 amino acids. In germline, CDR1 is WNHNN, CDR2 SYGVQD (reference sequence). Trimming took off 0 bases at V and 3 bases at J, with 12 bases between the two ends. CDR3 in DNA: TGCGCCAGCAGTGAGTCGATTTGGGAAGACTACGAGCAGTACTTC. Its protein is CASSESIWEDYEQYF.

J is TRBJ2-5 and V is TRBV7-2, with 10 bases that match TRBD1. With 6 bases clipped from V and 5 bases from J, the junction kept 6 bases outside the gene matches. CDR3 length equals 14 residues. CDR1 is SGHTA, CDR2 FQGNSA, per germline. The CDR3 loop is CASRTTGGVETQYF. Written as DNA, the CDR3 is TGTGCCAGCAGAACGACAGGGGGCGTGGAGACCCAGTACTTC. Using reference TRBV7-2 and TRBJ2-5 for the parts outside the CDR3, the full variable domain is GAGVSQSPSNKVTEKGKDVELRCDPISGHTALYWYRQSLGQGLEFLIYFQGNSAPDKSGLPSDRFSAERTGGSVSTLTIQRTQQEDSAVYLCASRTTGGVETQYFGPGTRLLVL.

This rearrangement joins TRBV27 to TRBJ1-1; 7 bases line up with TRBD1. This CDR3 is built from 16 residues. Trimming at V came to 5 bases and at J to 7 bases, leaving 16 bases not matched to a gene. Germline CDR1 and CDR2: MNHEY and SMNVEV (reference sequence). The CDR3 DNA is TGTGCCAGCAGTGACTACGGGACAGCAAAACCGTTTGAAGCTTTCTTT. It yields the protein CASSDYGTAKPFEAFF.

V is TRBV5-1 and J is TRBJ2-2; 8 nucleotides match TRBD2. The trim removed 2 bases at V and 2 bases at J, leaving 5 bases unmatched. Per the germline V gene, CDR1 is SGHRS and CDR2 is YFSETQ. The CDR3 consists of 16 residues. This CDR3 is CASSFVSGTNTGELFF. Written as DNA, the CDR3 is TGCGCCAGCAGCTTTGTTAGCGGGACCAACACCGGGGAGCTGTTTTTT.

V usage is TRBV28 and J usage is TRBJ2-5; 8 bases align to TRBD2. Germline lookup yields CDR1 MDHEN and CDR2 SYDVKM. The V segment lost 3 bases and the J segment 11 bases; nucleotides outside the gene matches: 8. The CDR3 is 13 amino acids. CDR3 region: CASSLIGRGEQYF. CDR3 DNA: TGTGCCAGCAGTTTGATCGGGAGGGGTGAGCAGTACTTC.

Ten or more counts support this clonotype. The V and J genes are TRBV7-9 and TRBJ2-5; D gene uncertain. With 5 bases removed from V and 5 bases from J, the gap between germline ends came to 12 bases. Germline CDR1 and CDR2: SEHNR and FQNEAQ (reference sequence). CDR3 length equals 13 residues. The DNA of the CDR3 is TGTGCCAGCAGCGTAGATGTCGCGGAGACCCAGTACTTC. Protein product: CASSVDVAETQYF.